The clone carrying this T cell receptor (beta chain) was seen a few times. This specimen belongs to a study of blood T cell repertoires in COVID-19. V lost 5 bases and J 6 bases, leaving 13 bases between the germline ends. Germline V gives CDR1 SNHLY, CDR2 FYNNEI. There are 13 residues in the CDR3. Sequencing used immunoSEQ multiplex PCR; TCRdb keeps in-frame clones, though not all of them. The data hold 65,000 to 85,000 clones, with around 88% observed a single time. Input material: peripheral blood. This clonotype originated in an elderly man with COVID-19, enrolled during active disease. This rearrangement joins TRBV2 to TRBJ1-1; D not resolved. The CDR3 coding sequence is TGTGCCAGCAGTCTGCGGGGTACGTCTGAAGCTTTCTTT. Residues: CASSLRGTSEAFF.